Below, 30 T cell receptor beta chains from the same sample are listed, as sequenced in a study of glioma-infiltrating T cells after dendritic cell vaccination (dated by TCRdb to the mid-2010s). The library was made by the immunoSEQ multiplex PCR assay. TCRdb retrieved this table from immuneACCESS and kept in-frame rearrangements only. Not all clones are present; in checked studies, unresolved V genes account for under half, and no reason is known for the remainder. For this sample there are roughly 82,000 clones; 80% to 90% appear just once. Approximately 3.2% of the sample comes from the top ten. Sequenced material: blood, taken before dendritic cell vaccination. These receptors came from a human donor with glioblastoma.

CDR3 bases: TGTGCCAGTAGTATCGAGGGAAACACCATATATTTT. Translation: CASSIEGNTIYF. The chain links TRBV19 to TRBJ1-3, with D hard to call. With 3 bases removed from V and 4 bases from J, the gap between germline ends came to 4 bases. Germline loops: CDR1 LNHDA, CDR2 SQIVND (reference sequence). CDR3 length: 12 residues.

CDR3 amino acids: CASSPLAGGTNEKLFF. DNA for the CDR3: TGTGCCAGCAGCCCGCTAGCAGGAGGAACTAATGAAAAACTGTTTTTT. The chain recombines TRBV7-9 with TRBJ1-4; D not resolved. The ends were cut back, 5 bases at V and 1 base at J, with 14 bases in the middle. Germline loops: CDR1 SEHNR, CDR2 FQNEAQ (reference sequence). The CDR3 is made up of 16 amino acids.

The count of this clone is one. The rearrangement links TRBV2 to TRBJ2-5, with a weak D call TRBD2 (5 bases). Germline loops: CDR1 SNHLY, CDR2 FYNNEI. V lost 2 bases, J lost 9 bases, and 7 bases lay in between. CDR3 length equals 11 residues. As DNA, the CDR3 is TGTGCCAGCAGTGAACAGAGGGCCCAGTACTTC. Protein sequence: CASSEQRAQYF. Combining the CDR3 with reference TRBV2 and TRBJ2-5 gives the whole variable domain EPEVTQTPSHQVTQMGQEVILRCVPISNHLYFYWYRQILGQKVEFLVSFYNNEISEKSEIFDDQFSVERPDGSNFTLKIRSTKLEDSAMYFCASSEQRAQYFGPGTRLLVL.

This clone came up a few times. The rearrangement links TRBV9 to TRBJ2-1; 7 bases align to TRBD2. The trim removed 3 bases at V and 6 bases at J, leaving 6 bases unmatched. Germline CDR1 reads SGDLS; CDR2 reads YYNGEE. The CDR3 covers 14 residues. The CDR3: CASSARGFGNEQFF. The CDR3 coding sequence is TGTGCCAGCAGCGCGCGGGGGTTCGGCAATGAGCAGTTCTTC.

Concerning this clone: The sample has other DNA sequences that encode this CDR3 too. The rearrangement links TRBV27 to TRBJ1-1; D is perhaps TRBD1 (6 bases). The germline gives CDR1 MNHEY, CDR2 SMNVEV (reference sequence). Trimming took 6 bases from V and 1 from J, leaving 15 bases between them. This CDR3 has 15 residues. CDR3 protein: CASSSGGGTNTEAFF. DNA for the CDR3: TGTGCCAGCAGCTCGGGGGGCGGAACGAACACTGAAGCTTTCTTT.

V is TRBV10-3 and J is TRBJ1-2; D unresolved. In germline, CDR1 is ENHRY, CDR2 SYGVKD. V lost 4 bases and J 6 bases, leaving 15 bases between the germline ends. This CDR3 spans 14 amino acids. Here the CDR3 reads CAISAGRGLDGYTF. As DNA, the CDR3 is TGTGCCATCAGTGCCGGTAGAGGGTTGGATGGCTACACCTTC.

The J gene is TRBJ1-2, the V gene TRBV5-1, with 9 bases lining up with TRBD1. CDR1 and CDR2 from the germline V gene are SGHRS and YFSETQ. The CDR3 covers 14 residues. V was pared by 0 bases and J by 4 bases, with 1 base of the junction left unmatched. The CDR3 nucleotides read TGCGCCAGCAGCTTGGAACAGGGGGCCTATGGCTACACCTTC. Translating it yields CASSLEQGAYGYTF.

The chain couples TRBV5-1 to TRBJ2-3; D might be TRBD1 (6 bases). There are 15 residues in the CDR3. V dropped 3 bases and J dropped 0 bases, with 11 bases sitting between them. Germline lookup yields CDR1 SGHRS and CDR2 YFSETQ. The CDR3 bases are TGCGCCAGCAGCTCACAGGGCCCTAGCACAGATACGCAGTATTTT. It yields the protein CASSSQGPSTDTQYF.

The V gene is TRBV30, the J gene TRBJ1-6; D uncertain. The ends were cut back, 2 bases at V and 4 bases at J, with 6 bases in the middle. The CDR3 has 13 amino acids. Germline CDR1 and CDR2: GTSNPN and SVGIG (reference sequence). CDR3 nucleotide sequence: TGTGCCTGGAGTAACAGTTATAATTCACCCCTCCACTTT. It specifies CAWSNSYNSPLHF.

The chain is built from TRBV5-1 and TRBJ2-1, with D possibly being TRBD2 (6 bases). Deletions cut 0 bases from V and 1 base from J, with 11 bases between. Germline loops: CDR1 SGHRS, CDR2 YFSETQ. This CDR3 is built from 16 residues. DNA of the CDR3: TGCGCCAGCAGCTTGGAAGGGACTTATTCCTACAATGAGCAGTTCTTC. It encodes CASSLEGTYSYNEQFF.

This clone came up a few times. The CDR3 DNA is TGTGCCAGCAGCTTTAGCGTGAATGAGCAGTTCTTC. It yields the protein CASSFSVNEQFF. The chain links TRBV5-6 to TRBJ2-1; possible D gene TRBD2, 5 bases. The V end lost 2 bases, the J end lost 7 bases, and 7 bases lay between the germline ends. The CDR3 length is 12 residues. CDR1 and CDR2 (germline): SGHDT, YYEEEE.

V and J are TRBV7-9 and TRBJ2-1; 11 positions agree with TRBD2. The germline V gene encodes CDR1 SEHNR and CDR2 FQNEAQ (reference sequence). The V and J ends lost 5 bases and 7 bases, in that order; junction bases with no gene match: 7. The CDR3 has 15 residues. CDR3 DNA sequence: TGTGCCAGCAGCCCCGCGACTAGCGGGGAGAATGAGCAGTTCTTC. Amino acids: CASSPATSGENEQFF.

The chain uses TRBV19 and TRBJ1-2; D gene unclear. CDR1 is LNHDA, CDR2 SQIVND, per germline (reference sequence). Trimming stripped 6 bases from V and 4 bases from J, with 6 bases between. The CDR3 runs to 11 residues. The CDR3 region has the DNA TGTGCCAGTAGGGCGGCCTATGGCTACACCTTC. This translates into CASRAAYGYTF.

V is TRBV30 and J is TRBJ2-6, with 8 positions matching TRBD2. This CDR3 comprises 16 residues. CDR1 GTSNPN and CDR2 SVGIG come from the germline V gene (reference sequence). V lost 0 bases to trimming and J lost 4 bases; unmatched junction nucleotides: 5. The CDR3 sequence is CAWSVAGESGANVLTF. For the CDR3, the DNA is TGTGCCTGGAGTGTAGCGGGAGAATCGGGGGCCAACGTCCTGACTTTC.

The gene calls are TRBV6-4 and TRBJ2-2, with TRBD1 matching 8 bases. Germline V gene sequence: CDR1 MRHNA, CDR2 SNTAGT. Trimming took 3 bases from V and 3 from J; bases not matched to a gene: 3. This CDR3 comprises 15 residues. Here the CDR3 reads CASSEGQGDTGELFF. CDR3 sequence (DNA): TGTGCCAGCAGTGAAGGACAGGGCGACACCGGGGAGCTGTTTTTT.

The rearrangement uses TRBV18 and TRBJ1-3; no reliable D call. V was cut by 3 bases and J by 4 bases, with 13 bases left in between. CDR3 length equals 15 residues. Looked up from germline, CDR1 is KGHSH and CDR2 is LQKENI. The DNA of the CDR3 is TGTGCCAGCTCACCGATCGCCCGGGAAGGAAACACCATATATTTT. The encoded protein is CASSPIAREGNTIYF. The full variable domain, in which reference TRBV18 and TRBJ1-3 provide the parts outside the CDR3, is NAGVMQNPRHLVRRRGQEARLRCSPMKGHSHVYWYRQLPEEGLKFMVYLQKENIIDESGMPKERFSAEFPKEGPSILRIQQVVRGDSAAYFCASSPIAREGNTIYFGEGSWLTVV.

The gene calls are TRBV9 and TRBJ2-1, with D uncertain. CDR1 SGDLS and CDR2 YYNGEE come from the germline V gene. The CDR3 contains 15 residues. Trimming shortened V by 3 bases and J by 0 bases, and 10 bases separated the two germline ends. In nucleotides, the CDR3 is TGTGCCAGCAGCGGAAGCGAGAGCTCCTACAATGAGCAGTTCTTC. It is translated as CASSGSESSYNEQFF. Looking up the rest from reference TRBV9 and TRBJ2-1 gives the full variable domain: DSGVTQTPKHLITATGQRVTLRCSPRSGDLSVYWYQQSLDQGLQFLIQYYNGEERAKGNILERFSAQQFPDLHSELNLSSLELGDSALYFCASSGSESSYNEQFFGPGTRLTVL.

The chain recombines TRBV6-5 with TRBJ2-1; tentative D call: TRBD1 (5 bases). The germline V and J ends were trimmed by 9 bases and 6 bases, with 21 bases remaining between them. The V gene's germline CDR1 is MNHEY and CDR2 SVGAGI. This CDR3 is built from 15 residues. In DNA form, the CDR3 reads TGTGCCAGACGCCTGAAGGGGATATGGGGCAATGAGCAGTTCTTC. Its translation: CARRLKGIWGNEQFF.

V gene TRBV5-1 combines with J gene TRBJ1-6; a weak D match, TRBD1 (5 bases). Trimming cost V 0 bases and J 9 bases, with 19 bases left between them. Germline lookup yields CDR1 SGHRS and CDR2 YFSETQ. CDR3 length: 17 amino acids. Written as DNA, the CDR3 is TGCGCCAGCAGCTTGGAGGGGTCGAAGGGGCTTGGTTCACCCCTCCACTTT. This translates into CASSLEGSKGLGSPLHF.

This clone was picked up a small number of times. The chain couples TRBV9 to TRBJ2-7, with 9 bases identical to TRBD2. The CDR3 runs to 15 residues. The J segment lost 7 bases and the V segment lost 2 bases, leaving 10 bases of the junction unmatched. CDR1 and CDR2 from the germline V gene are SGDLS and YYNGEE. The CDR3 DNA follows: TGTGCCAGCAGCGTTGGGACTAGCCCCGTGGGGGAGCAGTACTTC. Translated, it gives CASSVGTSPVGEQYF.

The count of this clone is one. V usage is TRBV10-3 and J usage is TRBJ2-1; TRBD1 matches at 7 bases. The CDR3 is made up of 14 amino acids. Germline CDR1 reads ENHRY; CDR2 reads SYGVKD. Trimming cost V 6 bases and J 0 bases; bases outside gene matches: 2. This CDR3 reads CAISRDSSYNEQFF. The DNA for the CDR3 is TGTGCCATCAGCCGGGACAGCTCCTACAATGAGCAGTTCTTC.

This sequence joins TRBV5-8 and TRBJ2-7; 10 nucleotides agree with TRBD2. Trimming took 2 bases from V and 2 from J; bases not matched to a gene: 13. The germline V gene has CDR1 SGHTS and CDR2 YDEGEE. CDR3 length: 18 amino acids. The CDR3 is CASSLAGLAGALTYEQYF. The CDR3, as DNA: TGTGCCAGCAGCTTAGCGGGGCTAGCGGGGGCCCTTACCTACGAGCAGTACTTC.

This rearrangement joins TRBV9 to TRBJ2-1; TRBD2 matches at 13 bases. V shed 4 bases, J shed 5 bases, and the junction held 18 bases outside the gene matches. CDR3 length equals 20 residues. Germline values: CDR1 SGDLS, CDR2 YYNGEE. The DNA for the CDR3 is TGTGCCAGCAGCCCCCGACTAGCGGGAGGAGCGGGTAGAGTCAACAATGAGCAGTTCTTC. Translation gives CASSPRLAGGAGRVNNEQFF.

The V gene is TRBV5-6, the J gene TRBJ2-7; TRBD2 agrees at 9 bases. From germline, CDR1 is SGHDT and CDR2 YYEEEE. The CDR3 is 15 residues long. Trimming removed 0 bases from V and 2 bases from J; junction bases left unmatched: 3. The CDR3 loop is CASSLGLAVAYEQYF. The CDR3 bases are TGTGCCAGCAGCTTGGGACTAGCGGTAGCCTACGAGCAGTACTTC.

The chain links TRBV2 to TRBJ2-7; TRBD2 matches 7 bases. In germline, CDR1 is SNHLY, CDR2 FYNNEI. The V segment lost 3 bases and the J segment 2 bases; nucleotides outside the gene matches: 1. The CDR3 spans 13 residues. CDR3 region: CASSEGLPYEQYF. The CDR3 bases are TGTGCCAGCAGTGAGGGACTACCCTACGAGCAGTACTTC.

In the case of this clone: At one of its ends the junction is not consistent with the germline gene, which may arise from a read error. Other DNA sequences within the sample encode an identical CDR3. The chain uses TRBV27 and TRBJ1-5, with D maybe TRBD1 (6 bases). The CDR3 runs 14 residues. Germline CDR1 and CDR2: MNHEY and SMNVEV (reference sequence). In nucleotides, the CDR3 is TGCGCCAGCAGTTTACTAGGGGGTGATCAGCCCCAGCATTTT. This translates into CASSLLGGDQPQHF.

The chain carries TRBV11-3 and TRBJ2-7, with 8 positions matching TRBD1. Trimming took 4 bases from V and 3 from J; bases not matched to a gene: 2. CDR3 length equals 13 residues. Germline loops: CDR1 SGHNT, CDR2 YENEEA. CDR3 coding DNA: TGTGCCAGCAGCTCGGGACAGGACTACGAGCAGTACTTC. This translates into CASSSGQDYEQYF.

This clone was picked up a small number of times. The rearrangement links TRBV6-6 to TRBJ2-7, with a weak D call TRBD1 (5 bases). The V gene's germline CDR1 is MNHNY and CDR2 SVGAGI (reference sequence). The V end lost 1 base, the J end lost 3 bases, and 10 bases lay between the germline ends. The CDR3 spans 14 residues. CDR3 DNA sequence: TGTGCCAGCAGTTACTTGGGGCACGACTACGAGCAGTACTTC. Its protein product is CASSYLGHDYEQYF.

This chain connects TRBV28 to TRBJ2-7; unclear D gene. The germline V gene encodes CDR1 MDHEN and CDR2 SYDVKM. The CDR3 is 11 amino acids. The ends were cut back, 2 bases at V and 3 bases at J, with 2 bases in the middle. CDR3 nucleotide sequence: TGTGCCAGCAGTTTACGCTACGAGCAGTACTTC. Protein: CASSLRYEQYF.

As concerns this clone: At the DNA level, this CDR3 is encoded by other sequences in the same sample as well. The chain carries TRBV29-1 and TRBJ2-3; unclear D gene. Trimming took off 4 bases at V and 2 bases at J, with 10 bases between the two ends. From germline, CDR1 is SQVTM and CDR2 ANQGSEA. CDR3 length: 13 residues. CDR3 sequence: CSVAQISTDTQYF. CDR3 coding DNA: TGCAGCGTTGCTCAGATATCCACAGATACGCAGTATTTT.